The present T cell receptor beta chain was sequenced within a study of T cell clones after liver transplantation. Study in general: In this trial, immunosuppression withdrawal was attempted within 2 years of liver transplant. As an antigen-independent comparator, third-party-reactive TCRbeta sequences came from pre-transplant mixed lymphocyte reactions.

The V gene end was trimmed by 7 bases and the J gene end by 1 base; junction bases not matched to a gene: 11. Per the germline V gene, CDR1 is SNHLY and CDR2 is FYNNEI. This CDR3 comprises 16 residues. The data were produced by immunoSEQ multiplex PCR, yet TCRdb's version contains in-frame clones alone and is incomplete. Among tens of thousands of clones, 80% were seen once, and the ten largest hold 0.79%. The sequence was obtained from a human patient who received a liver transplant. Some T cells may be provided by the graft donor. The chain has TRBV2 and TRBJ2-7; 9 bases line up with TRBD2. The sample here was CD4+ T cells from blood, taken 12 months after liver transplant. The CDR3 loop reads CASISSGTFASYEQYF. The CDR3 bases are TGTGCCAGCATTTCTAGCGGGACTTTTGCGTCCTACGAGCAGTACTTC.